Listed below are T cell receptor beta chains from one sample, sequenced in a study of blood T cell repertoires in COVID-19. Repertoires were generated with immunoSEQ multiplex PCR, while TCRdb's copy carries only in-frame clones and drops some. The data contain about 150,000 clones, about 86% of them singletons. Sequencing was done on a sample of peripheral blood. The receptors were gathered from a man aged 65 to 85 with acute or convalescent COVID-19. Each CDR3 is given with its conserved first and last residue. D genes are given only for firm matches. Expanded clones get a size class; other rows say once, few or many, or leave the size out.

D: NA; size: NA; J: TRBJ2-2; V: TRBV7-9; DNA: TGTGCCAGCAGCTTAGTAGGAGCCACCGGGGAGCTGTTTTTT; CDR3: CASSLVGATGELFF
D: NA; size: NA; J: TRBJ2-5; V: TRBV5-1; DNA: TGCGCCAGCAGCTTGTTCGGGGTAGACCAAGAGACCCAGTACTTC; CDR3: CASSLFGVDQETQYF
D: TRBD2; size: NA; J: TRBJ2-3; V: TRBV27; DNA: TGTGCCAGCAGTTTACTAGCGGGAGGAGGAGCAGATACGCAGTATTTT; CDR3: CASSLLAGGGADTQYF
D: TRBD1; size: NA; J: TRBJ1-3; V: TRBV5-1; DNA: TGCGCCAGCAGCGTAGACAGGGAGGCTACCATATATTTT; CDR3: CASSVDREATIYF
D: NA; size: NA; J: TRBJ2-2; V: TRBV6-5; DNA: TGTGCCAGCAGGGGGGACTTTTCCGGGGAGCTGTTTTTT; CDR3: CASRGDFSGELFF
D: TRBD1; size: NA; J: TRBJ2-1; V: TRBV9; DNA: TGTGCCAGCAGACCCCCTGGACAGGGGGAGTACAATGAGCAGTTCTTC; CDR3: CASRPPGQGEYNEQFF
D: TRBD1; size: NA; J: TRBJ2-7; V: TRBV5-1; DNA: TGCGCCAGCAGGTTGACCGGGACAGGGGACGAACAGTACTTC; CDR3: CASRLTGTGDEQYF
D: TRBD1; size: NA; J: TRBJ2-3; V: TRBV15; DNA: TGTGCCACCAGCAGAGAACAGGGGGCGCGCGCAGATACGCAGTATTTT; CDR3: CATSREQGARADTQYF
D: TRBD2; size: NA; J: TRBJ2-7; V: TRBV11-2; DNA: TGTGCCAGCAGCTTAGCTAGCGGGGTAAACGAGCAGTACTTC; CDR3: CASSLASGVNEQYF
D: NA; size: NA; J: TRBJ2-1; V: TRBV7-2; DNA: TGTGCCAGCAGCTATGGAGGGTCCTACAATGAGCAGTTCTTC; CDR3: CASSYGGSYNEQFF
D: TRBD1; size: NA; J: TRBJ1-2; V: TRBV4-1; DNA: TGCGCCAGCAGCCAAGAAGGACAGGGGTACTATGGCTACACCTTC; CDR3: CASSQEGQGYYGYTF
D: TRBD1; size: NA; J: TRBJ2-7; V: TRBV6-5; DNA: TGTGCCAGCAGTTACCAGGGGGTACCGTACTTC; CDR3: CASSYQGVPYF
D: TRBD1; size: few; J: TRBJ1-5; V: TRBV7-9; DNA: TGTGCCAGCAGCTTAGGACAGGGCCCCTTGGGTCAGCCCCAGCATTTT; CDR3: CASSLGQGPLGQPQHF
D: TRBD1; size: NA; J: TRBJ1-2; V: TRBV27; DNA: TGTGCCAGCAGTTTAAGAGGGGGCGCCCAGGGGGATGTTCAATATGGCTACACCTTC; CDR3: CASSLRGGAQGDVQYGYTF
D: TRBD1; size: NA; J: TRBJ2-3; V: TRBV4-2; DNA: TGTGCCAGCAGCCAAGACTCCCCGGGACAGGGGGCGCGGGATACGCAGTATTTT; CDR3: CASSQDSPGQGARDTQYF
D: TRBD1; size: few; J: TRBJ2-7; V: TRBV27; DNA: TGTGCCAGCAGTTCCAACCCGGGACAGGGAAGAACCTACGAGCAGTACTTC; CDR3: CASSSNPGQGRTYEQYF
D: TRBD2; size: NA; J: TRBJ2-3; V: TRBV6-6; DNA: TGTGCCAGCAGTATAGGGACTAGCGGGAATACAGATACGCAGTATTTT; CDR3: CASSIGTSGNTDTQYF
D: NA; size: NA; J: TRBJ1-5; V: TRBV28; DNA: TGTGCCAGCAGCCCCCCGGGGGGCGGCAATCAGCCCCAGCATTTT; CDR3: CASSPPGGGNQPQHF
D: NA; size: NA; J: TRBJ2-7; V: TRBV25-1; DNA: TGTGCCAGCAGTGCGACAAGCGAGCAGTACTTC; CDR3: CASSATSEQYF
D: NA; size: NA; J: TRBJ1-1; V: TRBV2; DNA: TGTGCCAGCAGTGGCTCAGGGTGGGGTGACACTGAAGCTTTCTTT; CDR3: CASSGSGWGDTEAFF
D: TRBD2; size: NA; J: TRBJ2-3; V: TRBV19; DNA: TGTGCCAGTAGTGTCGGGACTAGCGGGAGGGCAGATACGCAGTATTTT; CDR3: CASSVGTSGRADTQYF
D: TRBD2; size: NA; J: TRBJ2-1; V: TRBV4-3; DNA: TGCGCCAGCAGCCAAGATTGGGGGGAGCGGGGGAACAATGAGCAGTTCTTC; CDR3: CASSQDWGERGNNEQFF
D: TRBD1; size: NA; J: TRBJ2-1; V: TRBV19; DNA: TGTGCCAGTAGTATATCCGGGACAGGCCTCAGCTCCTACAATGAGCAGTTCTTC; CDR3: CASSISGTGLSSYNEQFF
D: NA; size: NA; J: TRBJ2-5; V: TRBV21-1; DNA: TGTGCCAGCAGCAAGACCCGGGACAGGGCCCAAGAGACCCAGTACTTC; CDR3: CASSKTRDRAQETQYF
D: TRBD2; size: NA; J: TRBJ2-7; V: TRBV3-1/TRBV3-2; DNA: TGTGCCAGCAGCCCACGGACTAGCGGGATGTCCTACGAGCAGTACTTC; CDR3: CASSPRTSGMSYEQYF
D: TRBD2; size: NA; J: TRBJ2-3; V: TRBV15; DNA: TGTGCCACCAGCAGTGGACTAGCGGGAGGCACAGATACGCAGTATTTT; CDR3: CATSSGLAGGTDTQYF
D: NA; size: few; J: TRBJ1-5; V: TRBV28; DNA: TGTGCCAGCACCGTTTATCATGGCCAGTATCAGCCCCAGCATTTT; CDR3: CASTVYHGQYQPQHF
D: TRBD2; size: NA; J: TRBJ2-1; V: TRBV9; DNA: TGTGCCAGCAGCGCCCGGACTAGAGCTGAGCAGTTCTTC; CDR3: CASSARTRAEQFF
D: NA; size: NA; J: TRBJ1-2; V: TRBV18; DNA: TGTGCCAGCTCACCAACAGGGAACTATGGCTACACCTTC; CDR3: CASSPTGNYGYTF
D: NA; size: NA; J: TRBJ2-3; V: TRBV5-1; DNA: TGCGCCAGCAGCTTGACCCCTTTTGCGAGTAGCACAGATACGCAGTATTTT; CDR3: CASSLTPFASSTDTQYF
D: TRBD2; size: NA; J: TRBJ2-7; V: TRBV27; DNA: TGTGCCAGCAGTTCCGCTGGGGGGGGACGGGGCTACGAGCAGTACTTC; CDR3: CASSSAGGGRGYEQYF
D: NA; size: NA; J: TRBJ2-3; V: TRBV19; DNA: TGTGCCAGTAGTATAAGTTTCCAGGCCGATACGCAGTATTTT; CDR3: CASSISFQADTQYF
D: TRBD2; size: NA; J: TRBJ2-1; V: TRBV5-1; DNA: TGCGCCAGCAGCCCCGGACTAGCGGGAGTGGGCGATGAGCAGTTCTTC; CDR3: CASSPGLAGVGDEQFF
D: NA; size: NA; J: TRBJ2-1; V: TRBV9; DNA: TGTGCCAGCAGCGTGGCGACCGGGAGCTCCTACAATGAGCAGTTCTTC; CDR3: CASSVATGSSYNEQFF
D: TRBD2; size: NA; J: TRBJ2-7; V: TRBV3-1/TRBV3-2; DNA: TGTGCCAGCAGCCAAGTCGTGACTAGCAGCTACGAGCAGTACTTC; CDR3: CASSQVVTSSYEQYF
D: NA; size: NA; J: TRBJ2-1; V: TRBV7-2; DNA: TGTGCCAGCAGCTTCCTCAGGGAGCAGTTCTTC; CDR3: CASSFLREQFF
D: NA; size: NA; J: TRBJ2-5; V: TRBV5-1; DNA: TGCGCCAGCAGCTTGAGGCAGGGACGGGGAGGAGAGACCCAGTACTTC; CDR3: CASSLRQGRGGETQYF
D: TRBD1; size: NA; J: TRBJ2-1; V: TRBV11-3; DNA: TGTGCCAGCAGCTCGCTTGGACAGGGGCGGGGGAATGAGCAGTTCTTC; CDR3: CASSSLGQGRGNEQFF
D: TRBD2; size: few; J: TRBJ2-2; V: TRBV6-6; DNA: TGTGCCAGCAGTCCCCGGGGGGACACCGGGGAGCTGTTTTTT; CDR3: CASSPRGDTGELFF
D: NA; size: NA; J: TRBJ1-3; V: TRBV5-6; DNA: TGTGCCAGCAGCTTTTTCCAGGGCTCTGGAAACACCATATATTTT; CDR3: CASSFFQGSGNTIYF
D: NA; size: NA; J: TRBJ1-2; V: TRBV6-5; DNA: TGTGCCAGCAGTCCGGACAGAACTAACTATGGCTACACCTTC; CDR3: CASSPDRTNYGYTF
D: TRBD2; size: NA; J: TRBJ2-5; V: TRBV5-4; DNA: TGTGCCAGCAGCTTAGCGGGAGTGGGGGAGACCCAGTACTTC; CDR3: CASSLAGVGETQYF
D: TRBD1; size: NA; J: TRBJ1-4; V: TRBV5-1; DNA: TGCGCCAGCAGGCCGGGACAGCATGAAAAACTGTTTTTT; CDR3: CASRPGQHEKLFF
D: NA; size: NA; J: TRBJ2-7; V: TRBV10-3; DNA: TGTGCCATCAGTCGTGGAGGGAGTGGCGAGCAGTACTTC; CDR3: CAISRGGSGEQYF
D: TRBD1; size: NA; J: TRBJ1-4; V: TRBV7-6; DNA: TGTGCCAGCAGCTCCCACAGGGGGCGGAGGGAAAAACTGTTTTTT; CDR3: CASSSHRGRREKLFF
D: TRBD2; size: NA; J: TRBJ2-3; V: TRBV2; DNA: TGTGCCAGAACCGGGACTAGCGGGAGTTTGACAGATACGCAGTATTTT; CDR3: CARTGTSGSLTDTQYF
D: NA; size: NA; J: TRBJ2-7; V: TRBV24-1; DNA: TGTGCCACCAGTGAGGCCGGGACACCGTCCTACGAGCAGTACTTC; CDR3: CATSEAGTPSYEQYF
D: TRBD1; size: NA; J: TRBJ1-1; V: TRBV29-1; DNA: TGCAGCGTTGGACAGGGGGCGGTTAACACTGAAGCTTTCTTT; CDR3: CSVGQGAVNTEAFF
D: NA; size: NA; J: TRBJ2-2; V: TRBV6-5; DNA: TGTGCCAGCACCTTCACAGAAGCGAACACCGGGGAGCTGTTTTTT; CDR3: CASTFTEANTGELFF
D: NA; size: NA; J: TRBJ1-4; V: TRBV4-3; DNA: TGCGCCAGCAGCCAAGAGAATGGTGACTTTAATGAAAAACTGTTTTTT; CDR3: CASSQENGDFNEKLFF